The subject of this entry is one T cell receptor (beta chain). Its target is not known. Relative to the germline gene, one junction end is altered; a read error may explain this. The second PCR ran about 6 to 11 cycles with a sample-barcoded 5' primer and J-beta primers. TCRdb passed the 5' RACE reads through MiXCR, listing each CDR3 protein once. The sample yields roughly 700,000 distinct CDR3 sequences, 32% seen once. Every donor gave 8 to 10 milliliters of peripheral blood. This entry is derived from a study of blood T cells in healthy people across ages. Study outcomes and limitations: Diversity estimates from one million T cells were considered underestimates. Long-lived donors had more naive CD4+ cells and higher diversity than aged donors. A roughly linear fall in TCR beta diversity per million T cells was seen with increasing age.

The sequence was obtained from a woman at least 80 years old in good health. The sequenced sample consisted of blood.

In nucleotides, the CDR3 is TGTGCCGGCAGTTTAGAGCTGGGGGGCGAATATGGCTACACCTTC. This codes for CAGSLELGGEYGYTF. The chain combines TRBV12-3 or TRBV12-4 with TRBJ1-2; maybe TRBD1 (6 bases). The CDR3 loop spans 15 amino acids.